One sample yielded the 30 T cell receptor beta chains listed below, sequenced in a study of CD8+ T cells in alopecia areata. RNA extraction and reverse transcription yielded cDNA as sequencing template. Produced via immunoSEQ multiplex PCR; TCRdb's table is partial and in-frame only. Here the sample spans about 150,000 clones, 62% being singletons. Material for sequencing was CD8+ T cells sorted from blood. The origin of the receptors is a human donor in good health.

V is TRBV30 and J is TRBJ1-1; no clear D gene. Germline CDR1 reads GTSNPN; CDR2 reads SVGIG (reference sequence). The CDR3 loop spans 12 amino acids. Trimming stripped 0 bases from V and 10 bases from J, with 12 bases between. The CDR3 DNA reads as TGTGCCTGGAGTGTACTCGCGCCAGGAGCTTTCTTT. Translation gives CAWSVLAPGAFF.

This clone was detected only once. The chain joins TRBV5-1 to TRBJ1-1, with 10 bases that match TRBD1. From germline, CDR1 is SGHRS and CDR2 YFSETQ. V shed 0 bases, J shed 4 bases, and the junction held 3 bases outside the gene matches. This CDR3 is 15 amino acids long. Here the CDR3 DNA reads TGCGCCAGCAGCTTGGAGGGGACAGGGGCCACTGAAGCTTTCTTT. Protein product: CASSLEGTGATEAFF. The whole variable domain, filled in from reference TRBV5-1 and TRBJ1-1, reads KAGVTQTPRYLIKTRGQQVTLSCSPISGHRSVSWYQQTPGQGLQFLFEYFSETQRNKGNFPGRFSGRQFSNSRSEMNVSTLELGDSALYLCASSLEGTGATEAFFGQGTRLTVV.

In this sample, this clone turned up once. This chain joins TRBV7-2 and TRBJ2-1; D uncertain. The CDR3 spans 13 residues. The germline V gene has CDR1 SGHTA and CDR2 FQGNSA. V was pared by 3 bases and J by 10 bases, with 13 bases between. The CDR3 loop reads CASSLFLYSEQFF. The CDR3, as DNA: TGTGCCAGCAGCTTGTTTCTCTATTCAGAGCAGTTCTTC.

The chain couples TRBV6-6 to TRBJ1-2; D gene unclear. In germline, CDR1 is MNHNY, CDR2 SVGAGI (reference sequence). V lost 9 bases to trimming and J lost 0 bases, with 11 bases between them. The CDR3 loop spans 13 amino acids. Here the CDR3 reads CASSGETNYGYTF. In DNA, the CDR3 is TGTGCCAGTTCGGGAGAGACTAACTATGGCTACACCTTC.

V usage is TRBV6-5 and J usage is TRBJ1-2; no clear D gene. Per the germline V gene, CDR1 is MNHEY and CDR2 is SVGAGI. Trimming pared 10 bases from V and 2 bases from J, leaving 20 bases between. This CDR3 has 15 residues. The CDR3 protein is CATTNSGYVNYGYTF. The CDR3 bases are TGTGCCACCACTAACAGCGGGTATGTCAACTATGGCTACACCTTC.

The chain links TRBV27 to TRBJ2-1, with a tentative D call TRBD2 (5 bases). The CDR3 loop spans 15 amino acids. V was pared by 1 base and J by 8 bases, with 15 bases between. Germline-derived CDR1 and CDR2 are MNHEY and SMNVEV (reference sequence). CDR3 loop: CASSLYEGVRYEQFF. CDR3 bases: TGTGCCAGCAGTTTATATGAGGGAGTTCGGTATGAGCAGTTCTTC.

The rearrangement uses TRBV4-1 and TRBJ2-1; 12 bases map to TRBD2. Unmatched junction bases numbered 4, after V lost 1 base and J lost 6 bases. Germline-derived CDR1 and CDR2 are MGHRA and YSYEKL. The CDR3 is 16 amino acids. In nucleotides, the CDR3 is TGCGCCAGCAGCCAAGCCCCTAGCGGGAGGGGCAATGAGCAGTTCTTC. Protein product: CASSQAPSGRGNEQFF.

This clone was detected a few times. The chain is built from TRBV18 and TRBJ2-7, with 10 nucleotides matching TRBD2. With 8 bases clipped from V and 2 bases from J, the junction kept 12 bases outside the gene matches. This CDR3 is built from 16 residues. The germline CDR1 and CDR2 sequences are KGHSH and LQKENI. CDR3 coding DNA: TGTGCCAGCCGCTCCGGAGGACTAGCGGATACCTACGAGCAGTACTTC. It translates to CASRSGGLADTYEQYF.

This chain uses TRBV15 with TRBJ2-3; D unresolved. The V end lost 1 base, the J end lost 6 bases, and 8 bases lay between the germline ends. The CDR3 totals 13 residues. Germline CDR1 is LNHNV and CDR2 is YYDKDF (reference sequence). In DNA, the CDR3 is TGTGCCACCAGCAGAGCTCGCCGCGATACGCAGTATTTT. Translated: CATSRARRDTQYF.

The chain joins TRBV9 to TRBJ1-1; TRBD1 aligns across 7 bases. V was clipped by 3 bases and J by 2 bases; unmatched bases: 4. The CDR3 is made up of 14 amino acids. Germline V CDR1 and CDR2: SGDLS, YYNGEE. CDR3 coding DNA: TGTGCCAGCAGCGCCCAGGGGGTAAACACTGAAGCTTTCTTT. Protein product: CASSAQGVNTEAFF. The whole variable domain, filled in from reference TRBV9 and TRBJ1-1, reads DSGVTQTPKHLITATGQRVTLRCSPRSGDLSVYWYQQSLDQGLQFLIQYYNGEERAKGNILERFSAQQFPDLHSELNLSSLELGDSALYFCASSAQGVNTEAFFGQGTRLTVV.

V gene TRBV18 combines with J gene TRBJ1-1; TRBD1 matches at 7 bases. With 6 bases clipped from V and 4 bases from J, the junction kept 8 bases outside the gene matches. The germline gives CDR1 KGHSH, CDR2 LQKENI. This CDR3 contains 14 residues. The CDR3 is CASSADRASTEAFF. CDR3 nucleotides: TGTGCCAGCTCCGCCGACAGGGCTAGCACTGAAGCTTTCTTT. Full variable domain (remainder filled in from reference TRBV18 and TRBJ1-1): NAGVMQNPRHLVRRRGQEARLRCSPMKGHSHVYWYRQLPEEGLKFMVYLQKENIIDESGMPKERFSAEFPKEGPSILRIQQVVRGDSAAYFCASSADRASTEAFFGQGTRLTVV.

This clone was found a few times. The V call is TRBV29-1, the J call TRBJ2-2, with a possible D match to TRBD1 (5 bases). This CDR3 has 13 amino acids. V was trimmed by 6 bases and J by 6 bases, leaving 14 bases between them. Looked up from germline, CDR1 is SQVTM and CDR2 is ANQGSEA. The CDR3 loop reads CSVPSGAPGELFF. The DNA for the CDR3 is TGCAGCGTCCCCAGTGGGGCCCCCGGGGAGCTGTTTTTT.

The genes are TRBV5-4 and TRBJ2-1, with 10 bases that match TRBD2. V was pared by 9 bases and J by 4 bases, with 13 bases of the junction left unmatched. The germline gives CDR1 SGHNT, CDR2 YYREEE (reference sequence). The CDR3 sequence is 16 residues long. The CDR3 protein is CATATPGTSAYNEQFF. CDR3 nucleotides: TGTGCCACCGCAACCCCCGGGACTAGCGCTTACAATGAGCAGTTCTTC. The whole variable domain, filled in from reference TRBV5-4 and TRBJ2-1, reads ETGVTQSPTHLIKTRGQQVTLRCSSQSGHNTVSWYQQALGQGPQFIFQYYREEENGRGNFPPRFSGLQFPNYSSELNVNALELDDSALYLCATATPGTSAYNEQFFGPGTRLTVL.

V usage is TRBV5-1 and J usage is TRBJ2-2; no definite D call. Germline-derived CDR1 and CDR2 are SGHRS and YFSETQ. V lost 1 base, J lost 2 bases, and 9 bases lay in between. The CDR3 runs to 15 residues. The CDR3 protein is CASSLNTINTGELFF. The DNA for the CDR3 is TGCGCCAGCAGCTTGAACACCATTAACACCGGGGAGCTGTTTTTT.

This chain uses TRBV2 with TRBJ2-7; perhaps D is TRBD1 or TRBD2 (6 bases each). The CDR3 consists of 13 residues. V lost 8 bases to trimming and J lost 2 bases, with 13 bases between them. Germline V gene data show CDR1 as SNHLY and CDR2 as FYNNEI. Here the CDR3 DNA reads TGTGCCAGCCTCGGGGGCGATGCCTACGAGCAGTACTTC. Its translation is CASLGGDAYEQYF.

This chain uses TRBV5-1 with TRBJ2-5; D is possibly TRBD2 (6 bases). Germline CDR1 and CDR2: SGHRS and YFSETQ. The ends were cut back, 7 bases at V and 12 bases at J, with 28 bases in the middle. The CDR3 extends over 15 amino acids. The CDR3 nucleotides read TGCGCCAGCGCACCTACGAGCGGAGGGACCTCCCCGAAGTACTTC. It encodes CASAPTSGGTSPKYF.

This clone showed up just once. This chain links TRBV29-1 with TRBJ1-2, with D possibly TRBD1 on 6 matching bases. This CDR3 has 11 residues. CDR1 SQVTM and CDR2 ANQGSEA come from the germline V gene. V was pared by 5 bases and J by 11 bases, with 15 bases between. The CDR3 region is CSVPSRGGYTF. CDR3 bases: TGCAGCGTTCCTTCCAGGGGAGGTTACACCTTC.

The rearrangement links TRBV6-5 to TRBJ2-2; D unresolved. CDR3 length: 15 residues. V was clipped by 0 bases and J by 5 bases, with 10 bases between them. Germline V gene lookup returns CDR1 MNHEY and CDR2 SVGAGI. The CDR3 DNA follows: TGTGCCAGCAGTTACTCGTCAGGAGATACCGGGGAGCTGTTTTTT. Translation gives CASSYSSGDTGELFF.

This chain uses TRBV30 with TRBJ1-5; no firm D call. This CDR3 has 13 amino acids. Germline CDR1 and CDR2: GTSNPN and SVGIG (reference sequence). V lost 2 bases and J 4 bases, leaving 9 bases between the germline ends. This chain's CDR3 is CAWSRFGNQPQHF. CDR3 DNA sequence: TGTGCCTGGAGTCGGTTCGGGAATCAGCCCCAGCATTTT.

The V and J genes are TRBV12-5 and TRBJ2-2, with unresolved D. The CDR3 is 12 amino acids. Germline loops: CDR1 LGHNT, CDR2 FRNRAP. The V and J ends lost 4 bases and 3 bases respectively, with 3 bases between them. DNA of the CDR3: TGTGCTAGTGGTTCCTACACCGGGGAGCTGTTTTTT. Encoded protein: CASGSYTGELFF.

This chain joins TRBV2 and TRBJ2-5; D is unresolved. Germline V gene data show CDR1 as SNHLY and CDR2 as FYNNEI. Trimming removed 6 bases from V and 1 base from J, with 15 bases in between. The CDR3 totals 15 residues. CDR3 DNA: TGTGCCAGCAGCGACCGTCCGGCCATCCAAGAGACCCAGTACTTC. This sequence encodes CASSDRPAIQETQYF.

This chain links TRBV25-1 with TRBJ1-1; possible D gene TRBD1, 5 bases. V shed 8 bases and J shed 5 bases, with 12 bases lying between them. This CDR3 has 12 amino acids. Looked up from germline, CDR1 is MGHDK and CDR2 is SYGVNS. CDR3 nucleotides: TGTGCCAGCGGGGCAGGGCTAACTGAAGCTTTCTTT. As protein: CASGAGLTEAFF.

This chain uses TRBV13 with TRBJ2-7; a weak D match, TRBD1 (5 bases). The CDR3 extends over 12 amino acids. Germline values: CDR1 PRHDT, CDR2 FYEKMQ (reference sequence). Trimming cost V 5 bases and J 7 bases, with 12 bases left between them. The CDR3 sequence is CASSNAGLEQYF. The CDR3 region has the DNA TGTGCCAGCAGCAACGCAGGGCTAGAGCAGTACTTC.

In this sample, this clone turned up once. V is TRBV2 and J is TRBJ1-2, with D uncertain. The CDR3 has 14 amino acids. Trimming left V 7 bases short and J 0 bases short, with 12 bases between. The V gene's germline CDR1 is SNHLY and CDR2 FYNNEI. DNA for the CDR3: TGTGCCAGCAACGGAGGAGGCGCTAACTATGGCTACACCTTC. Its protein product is CASNGGGANYGYTF.

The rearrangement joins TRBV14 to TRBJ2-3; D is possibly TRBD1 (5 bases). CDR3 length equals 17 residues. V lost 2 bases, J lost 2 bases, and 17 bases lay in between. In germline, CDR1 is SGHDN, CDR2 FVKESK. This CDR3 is CASSQWLGSGSTDTQYF. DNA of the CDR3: TGTGCCAGCAGCCAATGGTTGGGGTCAGGGTCCACAGATACGCAGTATTTT.

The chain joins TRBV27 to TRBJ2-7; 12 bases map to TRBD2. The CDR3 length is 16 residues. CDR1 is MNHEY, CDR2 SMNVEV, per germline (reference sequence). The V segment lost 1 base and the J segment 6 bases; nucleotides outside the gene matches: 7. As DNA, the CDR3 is TGTGCCAGCAGTTTATTGCCTAGCGGGAGGGTCCGCGAGCAGTACTTC. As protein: CASSLLPSGRVREQYF.

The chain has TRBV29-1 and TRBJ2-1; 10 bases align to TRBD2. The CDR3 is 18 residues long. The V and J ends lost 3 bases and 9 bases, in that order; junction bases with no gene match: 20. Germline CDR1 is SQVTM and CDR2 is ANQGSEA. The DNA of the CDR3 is TGCAGCGTTGATGCTAGCGGGAGTATAGTCTATACGGGGGGTGAGCAGTTCTTC. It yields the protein CSVDASGSIVYTGGEQFF.

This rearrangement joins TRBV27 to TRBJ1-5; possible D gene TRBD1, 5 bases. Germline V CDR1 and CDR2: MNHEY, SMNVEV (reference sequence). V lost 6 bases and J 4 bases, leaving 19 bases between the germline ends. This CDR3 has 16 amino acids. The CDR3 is CASRSGGVARNQPQHF. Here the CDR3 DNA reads TGTGCCAGCAGAAGTGGAGGGGTTGCGAGAAATCAGCCCCAGCATTTT.

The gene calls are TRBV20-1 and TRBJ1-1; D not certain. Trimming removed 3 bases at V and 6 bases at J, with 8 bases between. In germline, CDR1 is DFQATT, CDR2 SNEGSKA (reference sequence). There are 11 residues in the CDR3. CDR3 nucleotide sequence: TGCAGTGCTAGCCGCGGACCTGAAGCTTTCTTT. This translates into CSASRGPEAFF.

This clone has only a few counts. CDR3 sequence reads: CASSGTGELFF. For the CDR3, the DNA is TGTGCCAGCTCGGGGACCGGGGAGCTGTTTTTT. The chain employs TRBV27 and TRBJ2-2, with D possibly TRBD2 on 5 matching bases. The germline gives CDR1 MNHEY, CDR2 SMNVEV (reference sequence). The ends were cut back, 8 bases at V and 5 bases at J, with 6 bases in the middle. The CDR3 contains 11 residues.